This T cell receptor (beta chain) was captured in a study of T cells in localized non-small cell lung cancer. Study-wide results and limits: Within adjacent lung there appeared a median approximately 58 of the top 100 tumor clones.

Clones were sequenced by immunoSEQ multiplex PCR, and TCRdb holds only the in-frame ones, with some missing. Among a few thousand clones listed, just under 30% were seen once. Germline V gene sequence: CDR1 SGHNT, CDR2 YENEEA. The V and J ends lost 5 bases and 3 bases respectively, with 11 bases between them. The CDR3 loop spans 14 amino acids. Comment on this clone: Its target is not known.

This receptor was identified in a woman aged 40-70 years with stage III lung adenocarcinoma. The rearrangement joins TRBV11-3 to TRBJ1-5; D is ambiguous. Material: lung tumor tissue, obtained before any cancer treatment. CDR3 nucleotide sequence: TGTGCCAGCAGCAGCGGACTGGTCAATCAGCCCCAGCATTTT. The encoded protein is CASSSGLVNQPQHF.